This T cell receptor (beta chain) appears in the sequencing data of a study of radiation and T cells in renal cell carcinoma. Some clones are missing from TCRdb's copy, which holds only in-frame ones; the method was immunoSEQ multiplex PCR. The data show over 85,000 clones, over 80% seen once. In germline, CDR1 is MNHEY, CDR2 SMNVEV (reference sequence). The J segment lost 3 bases and the V segment lost 5 bases, leaving 19 bases of the junction unmatched. The CDR3 loop spans 21 amino acids. Time point described: blood 4 weeks post-SBRT, at nephrectomy. Treatment specified: 15 Gy SBRT to primary tumor, nephrectomy 4 weeks later. The tumor was a clear cell renal cell carcinoma.

Sequenced here: blood, sampled from a patient whose treatment included radiotherapy and nephrectomy. The genes are TRBV27 and TRBJ2-3; 14 positions agree with TRBD2. The clonotype originates from a man in his forties or fifties with renal cell carcinoma. CDR3 DNA: TGTGCCAGCAGTCCCGAAAGACTAGCGGGAGGGTCCAGCAAGAAGACAGATACGCAGTATTTT. Its protein product is CASSPERLAGGSSKKTDTQYF.